One and the same sample provided the 27 T cell receptor beta chains below, sequenced in a study of OX40 agonist ivuxolimab in advanced cancers. Profiling relied on immunoSEQ multiplex PCR, and the TCRdb table lists in-frame clones only, not all of them. The sample records over 55,000 clones, 86% being singletons. Here the sequenced sample was CD4+ or CD8+ T cells sorted from blood, taken in a trial of the OX40 agonist ivuxolimab. These receptors all come from an adult with an advanced solid tumor such as melanoma, head and neck, liver or kidney cancer.

This clone was seen more than once but under ten times. V and J are TRBV7-9 and TRBJ2-7, with TRBD2 identical over 8 bases. Losses at the gene ends were 0 bases for V and 0 bases for J; bases not matched to a gene: 10. The germline V gene encodes CDR1 SEHNR and CDR2 FQNEAQ (reference sequence). This CDR3 spans 18 amino acids. The CDR3 spells CASSLALITSGSSYEQYF. The CDR3 DNA reads TGTGCCAGCAGCTTAGCTCTTATAACTAGCGGTAGCTCCTACGAGCAGTACTTC.

This clone was seen only a few times. The V and J genes are TRBV7-5 and TRBJ2-4. TRBV7-5 is annotated as a pseudogene. The CDR3 runs 17 residues. As DNA, the CDR3 is TGTGTCAGAAGCTTAGACGCAGGCTCAAATTGGGGAAACATTCAGTACTTC. Amino acids: CVRSLDAGSNWGNIQYF.

The sample holds a few counts of this clone. The chain recombines TRBV9 with TRBJ2-1; unclear D gene. Trimming pared 4 bases from V and 0 bases from J, leaving 11 bases between. The length of the CDR3 is 15 residues. The germline V gene encodes CDR1 SGDLS and CDR2 YYNGEE. CDR3 region: CASSKSGPSYNEQFF. The DNA for the CDR3 is TGTGCCAGCAGCAAATCCGGGCCCTCCTACAATGAGCAGTTCTTC.

The rearrangement joins TRBV25-1 to TRBJ2-2; no clear D gene. CDR3 length: 15 residues. V was cut by 4 bases and J by 8 bases, with 17 bases left in between. Germline loops: CDR1 MGHDK, CDR2 SYGVNS. This chain's CDR3 is CASSARAASPGELFF. The CDR3 DNA reads as TGTGCCAGCAGTGCAAGGGCAGCCTCCCCGGGGGAGCTGTTTTTT.

This clone has only one observation. This chain uses TRBV25-1 with TRBJ2-3; D not resolved. The CDR3 is 14 residues long. Germline V gene sequence: CDR1 MGHDK, CDR2 SYGVNS. V lost 4 bases and J 0 bases, leaving 8 bases between the germline ends. The CDR3 protein is CASSVRASTDTQYF. For the CDR3, the DNA is TGTGCCAGCAGTGTGAGAGCTAGCACAGATACGCAGTATTTT.

The chain is built from TRBV5-1 and TRBJ2-5; 7 nucleotides align to TRBD2. Germline loops: CDR1 SGHRS, CDR2 YFSETQ. The CDR3 extends over 14 amino acids. J lost 3 bases, V lost 5 bases, and 7 bases had no gene match. CDR3 residues: CASSGAGTKETQYF. The DNA for the CDR3 is TGCGCCAGCAGTGGGGCAGGGACTAAAGAGACCCAGTACTTC.

The chain recombines TRBV4-2 with TRBJ1-3; no reliable D call. Germline assignment: CDR1 LGHNA and CDR2 YNFKEQ. The CDR3 loop spans 21 amino acids. V lost 1 base to trimming and J lost 0 bases, with 25 bases between them. This chain's CDR3 is CASSQVAGRDAALHSGNTIYF. The CDR3 DNA sequence: TGTGCCAGCAGCCAAGTGGCAGGCCGCGATGCAGCGTTACACTCTGGAAACACCATATATTTT.

The chain joins TRBV4-1 to TRBJ1-6, with a tentative D call TRBD1 (5 bases). This CDR3 has 15 residues. V was trimmed by 0 bases and J by 9 bases, leaving 12 bases between them. Germline V CDR1 and CDR2: MGHRA, YSYEKL. CDR3 sequence reads: CASSQDDGAVSPLHF. The CDR3 bases are TGCGCCAGCAGCCAAGATGATGGGGCAGTTTCACCCCTCCACTTT.

The chain links TRBV29-1 to TRBJ2-1; 13 nucleotides match TRBD2. V lost 3 bases to trimming and J lost 9 bases; unmatched junction nucleotides: 8. The V gene's germline CDR1 is SQVTM and CDR2 ANQGSEA. This CDR3 has 15 amino acids. CDR3: CSVDGTSGKGSEQFF. The CDR3 nucleotides are TGCAGCGTTGATGGGACTAGCGGGAAGGGCAGTGAGCAGTTCTTC.

The chain combines TRBV7-7 with TRBJ2-1, with 7 bases aligning to TRBD1. Per the germline V gene, CDR1 is SSHAT and CDR2 is FNYEAQ (reference sequence). J was trimmed by 9 bases and V by 4 bases; bases with no gene match: 6. The CDR3 loop spans 13 amino acids. CDR3 DNA: TGTGCCAGCAGCTCCACAGGGGCAGGTGAGCAGTTCTTC. It specifies CASSSTGAGEQFF. Based on the CDR3 plus reference TRBV7-7 and TRBJ2-1, the full variable domain is GAGVSQSPRYKVTKRGQDVTLRCDPISSHATLYWYQQALGQGPEFLTYFNYEAQPDKSGLPSDRFSAERPEGSISTLTIQRTEQRDSAMYRCASSSTGAGEQFFGPGTRLTVL.

The chain is built from TRBV5-1 and TRBJ2-1, with TRBD2 identical over 10 bases. The trim removed 0 bases at V and 7 bases at J, leaving 4 bases unmatched. The germline V gene encodes CDR1 SGHRS and CDR2 YFSETQ. There are 15 residues in the CDR3. The CDR3 reads CASSLVSSGGNEQFF. CDR3 in DNA: TGCGCCAGCAGCTTGGTATCTAGCGGGGGTAATGAGCAGTTCTTC.

The V and J genes are TRBV19 and TRBJ2-6; TRBD1 is a possible D gene (6 bases). Trimming stripped 11 bases from V and 1 base from J, with 18 bases between. The CDR3 spans 16 residues. Germline CDR1 LNHDA, CDR2 SQIVND (reference sequence). The CDR3 nucleotides read TGTGCCTCCGCCCCGGACAGCTTGTCTGGGGCCAACGTCCTGACTTTC. This encodes CASAPDSLSGANVLTF. Full variable domain (outside the CDR3, taken from reference TRBV19 and TRBJ2-6): DGGITQSPKYLFRKEGQNVTLSCEQNLNHDAMYWYRQDPGQGLRLIYYSQIVNDFQKGDIAEGYSVSREKKESFPLTVTSAQKNPTAFYLCASAPDSLSGANVLTFGAGSRLTVL.

The gene calls are TRBV7-2 and TRBJ2-1, with D perhaps TRBD2 (5 bases). Germline V gene sequence: CDR1 SGHTA, CDR2 FQGNSA. The CDR3 is 14 amino acids. V was pared by 7 bases and J by 4 bases, with 14 bases between. Here the CDR3 reads CASIAPSRYNEQFF. As DNA, the CDR3 is TGTGCCAGCATAGCCCCTAGCAGGTACAATGAGCAGTTCTTC.

The chain has TRBV5-4 and TRBJ2-2; 10 bases fit TRBD2. This CDR3 is 17 amino acids long. Germline V gives CDR1 SGHNT, CDR2 YYREEE (reference sequence). V trimming: 4 bases; J trimming: 7 bases; junction bases outside the gene matches: 13. CDR3 sequence: CASSARAGTSAVGELFF. The DNA of the CDR3 is TGTGCCAGCAGCGCGCGAGCCGGGACTAGCGCAGTCGGGGAGCTGTTTTTT.

V gene TRBV19 combines with J gene TRBJ2-1; 7 nucleotides agree with TRBD2. Germline-derived CDR1 and CDR2 are LNHDA and SQIVND (reference sequence). Unmatched junction bases numbered 12, after V lost 5 bases and J lost 5 bases. CDR3 size: 16 residues. CDR3 protein: CASSSSSGPPHNEQFF. The CDR3, as DNA: TGTGCCAGTAGTTCCTCTAGCGGCCCCCCACACAATGAGCAGTTCTTC.

The chain couples TRBV29-1 to TRBJ2-1; D remains unclear. Germline V CDR1 and CDR2: SQVTM, ANQGSEA. The V and J ends lost 6 bases and 7 bases respectively, with 10 bases between them. CDR3 size: 11 residues. For the CDR3, the DNA is TGCAGCGTCCTGGTGGGGAATGAGCAGTTCTTC. This codes for CSVLVGNEQFF.

This sequence joins TRBV2 and TRBJ2-1, with TRBD2 matching over 13 bases. Looked up from germline, CDR1 is SNHLY and CDR2 is FYNNEI. The CDR3 spans 17 residues. Germline trimming cut 5 bases from V and 1 base from J; bases unmatched to any gene: 5. The CDR3 bases are TGTGCCAGCAGTAAAGGGACTAGCGGGGCATCCTACAATGAGCAGTTCTTC. Translating it yields CASSKGTSGASYNEQFF. The whole variable domain, remainder taken from reference TRBV2 and TRBJ2-1, is EPEVTQTPSHQVTQMGQEVILRCVPISNHLYFYWYRQILGQKVEFLVSFYNNEISEKSEIFDDQFSVERPDGSNFTLKIRSTKLEDSAMYFCASSKGTSGASYNEQFFGPGTRLTVL.

The chain couples TRBV18 to TRBJ2-7; D ambiguous. Germline V CDR1 and CDR2: KGHSH, LQKENI. The CDR3 is 14 amino acids. Trimming removed 0 bases at V and 0 bases at J, with 6 bases between. CDR3 in DNA: TGTGCCAGCTCACCACCGGCAGGCTCCTACGAGCAGTACTTC. This sequence encodes CASSPPAGSYEQYF. Combining the CDR3 with reference TRBV18 and TRBJ2-7 gives the whole variable domain NAGVMQNPRHLVRRRGQEARLRCSPMKGHSHVYWYRQLPEEGLKFMVYLQKENIIDESGMPKERFSAEFPKEGPSILRIQQVVRGDSAAYFCASSPPAGSYEQYFGPGTRLTVT.

This rearrangement joins TRBV19 to TRBJ2-1; 14 bases are shared with TRBD2. V was pared by 3 bases and J by 9 bases, with 4 bases of the junction left unmatched. This CDR3 has 15 residues. Germline V lookup: CDR1 LNHDA, CDR2 SQIVND (reference sequence). CDR3 in amino acids: CASSMGLAGASEQFF. The CDR3 bases are TGTGCCAGTAGTATGGGACTAGCGGGAGCTAGTGAGCAGTTCTTC.

The chain joins TRBV5-4 to TRBJ2-7; the D gene is possibly TRBD2 (6 bases). This CDR3 comprises 14 residues. Germline V CDR1 and CDR2: SGHNT, YYREEE (reference sequence). Trimming pared 3 bases from V and 1 base from J, leaving 11 bases between. The CDR3 DNA follows: TGTGCCAGCAGCTCGCGGGACGCATCCTACGAGCAGTACTTC. This translates into CASSSRDASYEQYF.

The chain couples TRBV19 to TRBJ1-5; no clear D gene. The germline V gene has CDR1 LNHDA and CDR2 SQIVND (reference sequence). V was shortened by 5 bases and J by 5 bases, with 10 bases between the two germline ends. The CDR3 is 13 amino acids. The CDR3 DNA is TGTGCCAGTAGTCTCGCCCCCGATCAGCCCCAGCATTTT. Translating gives CASSLAPDQPQHF.

This chain links TRBV6-5 with TRBJ1-3, with D uncertain. Trimming removed 9 bases from V and 5 bases from J, with 14 bases in between. The CDR3 runs to 13 residues. Germline lookup yields CDR1 MNHEY and CDR2 SVGAGI. CDR3 sequence: CASAPGIRNTIYF. CDR3 nucleotide sequence: TGTGCCAGTGCGCCGGGAATACGAAACACCATATATTTT.

The chain combines TRBV6-6 with TRBJ2-1; D unresolved. Germline assignment: CDR1 MNHNY and CDR2 SVGAGI (reference sequence). This CDR3 spans 11 amino acids. Trimming took off 4 bases at V and 10 bases at J, with 8 bases between the two ends. The CDR3 loop reads CASSSYGEQFF. CDR3 in DNA: TGTGCCAGCAGTTCCTACGGGGAGCAGTTCTTC.

V usage is TRBV19 and J usage is TRBJ2-5; D unclear. This CDR3 is 11 amino acids long. The V and J ends lost 1 base and 5 bases respectively, with 2 bases between them. CDR1 and CDR2 from the germline V gene are LNHDA and SQIVND (reference sequence). CDR3 sequence (DNA): TGTGCCAGTAGTATAGCCGAGACCCAGTACTTC. It encodes CASSIAETQYF.

V gene TRBV2 combines with J gene TRBJ1-1; D might be TRBD1 (6 bases). The CDR3 contains 14 residues. V was trimmed by 5 bases and J by 1 base, leaving 11 bases between them. Germline V lookup: CDR1 SNHLY, CDR2 FYNNEI. The CDR3 loop is CASSSGTQNTEAFF. In DNA, the CDR3 is TGTGCCAGCAGTTCCGGGACACAGAACACTGAAGCTTTCTTT.

This rearrangement joins TRBV29-1 to TRBJ2-7, with D perhaps matching TRBD1 (6 bases). The V gene lost 5 bases and the J gene lost 1 base, with 9 bases spanning the gap. Germline V gives CDR1 SQVTM, CDR2 ANQGSEA. This CDR3 has 12 residues. CDR3 loop: CSVRDISYEQYF. Written as DNA, the CDR3 is TGCAGCGTTCGGGACATATCCTACGAGCAGTACTTC.

The chain recombines TRBV5-1 with TRBJ2-5; TRBD2 agrees at 8 bases. Germline CDR1 SGHRS, CDR2 YFSETQ. The CDR3 extends over 15 amino acids. With V trimmed by 2 bases and J by 2 bases, 5 bases remained unmatched. CDR3 in amino acids: CASSFSGAIQETQYF. The CDR3 coding sequence is TGCGCCAGCAGCTTTAGCGGGGCCATTCAAGAGACCCAGTACTTC.